The sample holds many counts of the clone carrying this T cell receptor (beta chain). Time point of the sample: newly diagnosed GD, antithyroid drugs for less than 3 months. PBMCs provided the RNA from which the TCR library was made. Doctors identified Graves' disease using the American Thyroid Association guidelines. Xi'an, China, was home to the endocrinology department that provided patients. For TCR beta, libraries came from iRepertoire HTBI primers and Arm-PCR of CDR3 regions. TCRdb re-called the multiplex PCR reads with MiXCR, one entry per CDR3 protein. In the table there are more than 400,000 distinct CDR3 sequences, around 17% of which are singletons. The entry originates in a study of regulatory T cells in long-lasting Graves disease. The germline V gene encodes CDR1 SGHTA and CDR2 FQGNSA. The CDR3 contains 17 residues. V was clipped by 1 base and J by 3 bases, with 17 bases between them. This sample also appeared in a second study, on T cells in Graves' hyperthyroidism and ophthalmopathy.

The sequence derives from a woman aged 25-40 years with Graves disease. The chain uses TRBV7-2 and TRBJ2-3, with D perhaps matching TRBD2 (7 bases). The specimen comprised peripheral blood mononuclear cells (PBMCs), sampled at new diagnosis, from a patient treated with antithyroid drugs. The CDR3, as DNA: TGTGCCAGCAGCTTAGGTTCTTCGGGGGGCTTGACAGATACGCAGTATTTT. It specifies CASSLGSSGGLTDTQYF. The variable domain in full, with the rest retrieved from reference TRBV7-2 and TRBJ2-3, is GAGVSQSPSNKVTEKGKDVELRCDPISGHTALYWYRQSLGQGLEFLIYFQGNSAPDKSGLPSDRFSAERTGGSVSTLTIQRTQQEDSAVYLCASSLGSSGGLTDTQYFGPGTRLTVL.